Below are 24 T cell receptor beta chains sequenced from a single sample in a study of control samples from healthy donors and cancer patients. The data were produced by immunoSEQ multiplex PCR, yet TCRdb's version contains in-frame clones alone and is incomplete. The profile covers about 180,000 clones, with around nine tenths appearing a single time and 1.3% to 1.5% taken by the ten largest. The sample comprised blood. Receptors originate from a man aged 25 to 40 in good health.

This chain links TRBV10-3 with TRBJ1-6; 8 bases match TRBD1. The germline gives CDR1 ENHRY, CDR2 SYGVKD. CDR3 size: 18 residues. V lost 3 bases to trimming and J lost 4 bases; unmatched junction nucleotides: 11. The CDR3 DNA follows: TGTGCCATCAGTGAACCGGGAGACAGGGGACGTTATAATTCACCCCTCCACTTT. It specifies CAISEPGDRGRYNSPLHF.

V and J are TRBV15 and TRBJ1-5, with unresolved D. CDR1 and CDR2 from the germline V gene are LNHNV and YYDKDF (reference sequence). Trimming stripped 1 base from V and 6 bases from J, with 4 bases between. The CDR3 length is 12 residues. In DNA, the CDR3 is TGTGCCACCAGCAGAGGCGTTCAGCCCCAGCATTTT. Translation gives CATSRGVQPQHF.

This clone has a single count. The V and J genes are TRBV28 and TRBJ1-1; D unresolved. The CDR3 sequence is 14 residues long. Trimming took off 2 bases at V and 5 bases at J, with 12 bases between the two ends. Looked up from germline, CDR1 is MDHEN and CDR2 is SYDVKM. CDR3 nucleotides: TGTGCCAGCAGTTTAGCCTACGGGGTAACTGAAGCTTTCTTT. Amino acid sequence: CASSLAYGVTEAFF.

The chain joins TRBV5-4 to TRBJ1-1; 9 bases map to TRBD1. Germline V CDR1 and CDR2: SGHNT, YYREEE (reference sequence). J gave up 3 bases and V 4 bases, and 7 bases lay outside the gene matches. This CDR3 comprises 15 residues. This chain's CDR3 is CASSLQGAWDTEAFF. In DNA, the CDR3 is TGTGCCAGCAGCCTACAGGGGGCCTGGGACACTGAAGCTTTCTTT.

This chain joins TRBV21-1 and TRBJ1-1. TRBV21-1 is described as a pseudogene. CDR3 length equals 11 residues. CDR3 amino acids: CAPEGSSEAFF. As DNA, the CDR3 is TGTGCCCCCGAAGGGAGCTCTGAAGCTTTCTTT.

The CDR3 reads CASKDREGITDTQYF. The DNA for the CDR3 is TGTGCCAGCAAGGACAGGGAAGGGATCACAGATACGCAGTATTTT. This chain uses TRBV6-5 with TRBJ2-3; 8 nucleotides line up with TRBD1. The CDR3 length is 15 residues. The V gene end was trimmed by 7 bases and the J gene end by 2 bases; junction bases not matched to a gene: 8. CDR1 is MNHEY and CDR2 is SVGAGI in the germline V gene.

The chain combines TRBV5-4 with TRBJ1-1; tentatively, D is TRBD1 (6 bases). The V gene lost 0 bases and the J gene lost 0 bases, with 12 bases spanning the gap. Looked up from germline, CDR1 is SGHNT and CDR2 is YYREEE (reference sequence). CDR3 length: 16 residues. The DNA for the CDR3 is TGTGCCAGCAGCTTGGGGAGGGGGGTCATGAACACTGAAGCTTTCTTT. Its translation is CASSLGRGVMNTEAFF.

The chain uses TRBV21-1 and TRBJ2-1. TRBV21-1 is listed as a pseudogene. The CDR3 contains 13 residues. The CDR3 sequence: CASSNGREPRQFF. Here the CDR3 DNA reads TGTGCCAGCAGCAACGGAAGAGAACCTCGGCAGTTCTTC.

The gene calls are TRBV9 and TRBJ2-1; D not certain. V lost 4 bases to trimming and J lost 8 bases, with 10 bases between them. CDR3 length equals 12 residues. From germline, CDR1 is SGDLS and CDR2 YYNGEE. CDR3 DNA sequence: TGTGCCAGCAGCTCCGGGTGGGATGAGCAGTTCTTC. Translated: CASSSGWDEQFF.

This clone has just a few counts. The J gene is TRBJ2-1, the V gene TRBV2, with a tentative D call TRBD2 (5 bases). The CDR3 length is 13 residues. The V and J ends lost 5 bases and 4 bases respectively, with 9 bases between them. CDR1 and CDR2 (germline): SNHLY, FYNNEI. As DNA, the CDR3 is TGTGCCAGCAGTCTACTAGGGTACAATGAGCAGTTCTTC. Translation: CASSLLGYNEQFF.

CDR3 nucleotide sequence: TGTGCCAGCAGTCCGACAGGCCCAGATCAGCCCCAGCATTTT. This sequence encodes CASSPTGPDQPQHF. The chain links TRBV2 to TRBJ1-5; weak D call: TRBD1 (6 bases). Germline assignment: CDR1 SNHLY and CDR2 FYNNEI. The CDR3 spans 14 residues. V was cut by 5 bases and J by 5 bases, with 13 bases left in between. The full variable domain, completed using reference TRBV2 and TRBJ1-5, is EPEVTQTPSHQVTQMGQEVILRCVPISNHLYFYWYRQILGQKVEFLVSFYNNEISEKSEIFDDQFSVERPDGSNFTLKIRSTKLEDSAMYFCASSPTGPDQPQHFGDGTRLSIL.

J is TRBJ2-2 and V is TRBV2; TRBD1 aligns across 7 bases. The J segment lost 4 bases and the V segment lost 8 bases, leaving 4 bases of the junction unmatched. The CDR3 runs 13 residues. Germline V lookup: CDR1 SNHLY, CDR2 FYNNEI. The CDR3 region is CASSWTGTGELFF. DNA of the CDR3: TGTGCCAGCTCCTGGACAGGCACCGGGGAGCTGTTTTTT.

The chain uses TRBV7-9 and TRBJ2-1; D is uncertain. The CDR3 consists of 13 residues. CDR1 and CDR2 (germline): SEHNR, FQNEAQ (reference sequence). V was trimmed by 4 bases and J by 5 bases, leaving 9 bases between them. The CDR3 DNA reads TGTGCCAGCAGCTCCCCCCCCAACAATGAGCAGTTCTTC. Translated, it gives CASSSPPNNEQFF. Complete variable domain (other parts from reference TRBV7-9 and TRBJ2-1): DTGVSQNPRHKITKRGQNVTFRCDPISEHNRLYWYRQTLGQGPEFLTYFQNEAQLEKSRLLSDRFSAERPKGSFSTLEIQRTEQGDSAMYLCASSSPPNNEQFFGPGTRLTVL.

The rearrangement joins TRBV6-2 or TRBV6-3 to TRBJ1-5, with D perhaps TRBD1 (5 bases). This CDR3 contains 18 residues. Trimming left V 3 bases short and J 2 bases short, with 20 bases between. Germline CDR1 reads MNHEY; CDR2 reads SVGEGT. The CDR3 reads CASSYHPFRGSGNQPQHF. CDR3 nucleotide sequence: TGTGCCAGCAGTTATCATCCTTTTCGGGGGAGTGGCAATCAGCCCCAGCATTTT.

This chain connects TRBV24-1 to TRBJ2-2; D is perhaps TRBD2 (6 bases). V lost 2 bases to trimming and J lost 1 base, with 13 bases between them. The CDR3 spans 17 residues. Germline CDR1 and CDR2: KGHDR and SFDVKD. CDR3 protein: CATSDSLAERNTGELFF. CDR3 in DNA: TGTGCCACCAGTGATTCATTAGCGGAGAGGAACACCGGGGAGCTGTTTTTT.

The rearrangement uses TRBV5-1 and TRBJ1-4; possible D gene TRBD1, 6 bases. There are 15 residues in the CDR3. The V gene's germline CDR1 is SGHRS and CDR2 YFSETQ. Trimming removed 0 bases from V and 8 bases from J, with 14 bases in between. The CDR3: CASSLAAGVGEKLFF. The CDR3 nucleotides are TGCGCCAGCAGCTTGGCCGCAGGGGTCGGGGAAAAACTGTTTTTT.

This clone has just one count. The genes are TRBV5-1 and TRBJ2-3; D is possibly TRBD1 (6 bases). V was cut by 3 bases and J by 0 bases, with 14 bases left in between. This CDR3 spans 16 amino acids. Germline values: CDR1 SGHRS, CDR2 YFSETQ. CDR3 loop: CASSSNRVTSTDTQYF. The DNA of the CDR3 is TGCGCCAGCAGCTCCAACAGGGTAACTAGCACAGATACGCAGTATTTT.

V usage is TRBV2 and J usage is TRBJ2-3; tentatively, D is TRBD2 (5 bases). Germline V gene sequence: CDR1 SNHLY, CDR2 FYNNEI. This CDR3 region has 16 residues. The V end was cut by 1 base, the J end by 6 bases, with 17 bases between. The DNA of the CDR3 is TGTGCCAGCAGTGAAGGAGCCGGGATAGATAGTGATACGCAGTATTTT. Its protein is CASSEGAGIDSDTQYF. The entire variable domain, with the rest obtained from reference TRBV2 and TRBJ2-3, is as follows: EPEVTQTPSHQVTQMGQEVILRCVPISNHLYFYWYRQILGQKVEFLVSFYNNEISEKSEIFDDQFSVERPDGSNFTLKIRSTKLEDSAMYFCASSEGAGIDSDTQYFGPGTRLTVL.

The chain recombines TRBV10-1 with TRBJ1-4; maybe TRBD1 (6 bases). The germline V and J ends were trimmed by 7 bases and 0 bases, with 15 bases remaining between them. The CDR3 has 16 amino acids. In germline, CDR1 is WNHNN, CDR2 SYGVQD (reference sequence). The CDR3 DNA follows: TGCGCCAGCACATCGGGGACACTCGCAACTAATGAAAAACTGTTTTTT. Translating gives CASTSGTLATNEKLFF.

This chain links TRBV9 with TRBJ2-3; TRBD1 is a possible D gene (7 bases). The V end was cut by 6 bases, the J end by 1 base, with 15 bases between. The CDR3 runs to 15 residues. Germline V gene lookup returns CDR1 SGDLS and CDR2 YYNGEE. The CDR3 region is CASTLGGGGTDTQYF. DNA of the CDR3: TGTGCCAGCACCTTAGGGGGCGGGGGCACAGATACGCAGTATTTT. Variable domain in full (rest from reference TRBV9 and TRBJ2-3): DSGVTQTPKHLITATGQRVTLRCSPRSGDLSVYWYQQSLDQGLQFLIQYYNGEERAKGNILERFSAQQFPDLHSELNLSSLELGDSALYFCASTLGGGGTDTQYFGPGTRLTVL.

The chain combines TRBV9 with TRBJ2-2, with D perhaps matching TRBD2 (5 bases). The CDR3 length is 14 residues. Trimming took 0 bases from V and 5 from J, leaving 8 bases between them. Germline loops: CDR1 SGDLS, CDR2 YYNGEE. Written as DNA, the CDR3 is TGTGCCAGCAGCGTAGAGCGGTATACCGGGGAGCTGTTTTTT. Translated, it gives CASSVERYTGELFF.

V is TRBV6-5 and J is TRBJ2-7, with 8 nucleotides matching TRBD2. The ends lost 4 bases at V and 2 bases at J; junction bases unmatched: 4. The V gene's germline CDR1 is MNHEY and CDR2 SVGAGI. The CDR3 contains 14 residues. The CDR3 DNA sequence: TGTGCCAGCAGTTTAAGCGGGAGCACCTACGAGCAGTACTTC. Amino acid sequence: CASSLSGSTYEQYF.

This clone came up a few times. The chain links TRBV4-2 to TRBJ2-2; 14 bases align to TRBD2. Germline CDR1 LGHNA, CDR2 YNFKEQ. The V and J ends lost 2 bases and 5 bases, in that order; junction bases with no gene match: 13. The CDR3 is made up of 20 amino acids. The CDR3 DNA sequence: TGTGCCAGCAGCCAACTAGGGGGGACTAGCGGGAGTTCAGAGACCGGGGAGCTGTTTTTT. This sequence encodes CASSQLGGTSGSSETGELFF.

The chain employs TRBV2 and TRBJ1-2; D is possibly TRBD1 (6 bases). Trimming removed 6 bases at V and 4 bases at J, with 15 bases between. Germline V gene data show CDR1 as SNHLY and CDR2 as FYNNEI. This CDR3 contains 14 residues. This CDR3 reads CASRGSGQIYGYTF. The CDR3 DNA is TGTGCCAGCAGAGGTTCGGGACAAATCTATGGCTACACCTTC.